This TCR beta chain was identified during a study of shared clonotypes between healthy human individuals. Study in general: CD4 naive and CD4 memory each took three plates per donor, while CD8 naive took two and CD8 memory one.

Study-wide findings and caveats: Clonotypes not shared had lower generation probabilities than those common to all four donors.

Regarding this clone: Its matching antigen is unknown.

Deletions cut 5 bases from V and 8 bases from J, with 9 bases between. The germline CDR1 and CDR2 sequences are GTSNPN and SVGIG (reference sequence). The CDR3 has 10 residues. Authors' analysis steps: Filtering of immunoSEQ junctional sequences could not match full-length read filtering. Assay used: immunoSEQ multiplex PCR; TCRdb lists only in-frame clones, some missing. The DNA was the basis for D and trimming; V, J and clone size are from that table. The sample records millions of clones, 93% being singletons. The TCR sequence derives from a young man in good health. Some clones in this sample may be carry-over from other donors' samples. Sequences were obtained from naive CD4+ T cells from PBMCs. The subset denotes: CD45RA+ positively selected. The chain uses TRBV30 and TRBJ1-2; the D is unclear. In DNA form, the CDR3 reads TGTGCCTGGGGTCAAAGGGGCTACACCTTC. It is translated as CAWGQRGYTF.